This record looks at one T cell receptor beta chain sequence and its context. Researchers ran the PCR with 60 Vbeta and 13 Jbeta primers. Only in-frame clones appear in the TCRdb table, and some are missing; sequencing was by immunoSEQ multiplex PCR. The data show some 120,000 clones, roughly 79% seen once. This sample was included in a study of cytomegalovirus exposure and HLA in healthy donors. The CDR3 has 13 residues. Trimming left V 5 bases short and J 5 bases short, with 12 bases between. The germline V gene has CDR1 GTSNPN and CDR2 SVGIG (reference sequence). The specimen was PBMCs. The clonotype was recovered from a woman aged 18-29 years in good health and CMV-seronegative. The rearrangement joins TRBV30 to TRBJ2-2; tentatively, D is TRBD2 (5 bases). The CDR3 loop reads CAWGQRGTGELFF. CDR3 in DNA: TGTGCCTGGGGCCAACGCGGGACCGGGGAGCTGTTTTTT. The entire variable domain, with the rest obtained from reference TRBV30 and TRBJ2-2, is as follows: SQTIHQWPATLVQPVGSPLSLECTVEGTSNPNLYWYRQAAGRGLQLLFYSVGIGQISSEVPQNLSASRPQDRQFILSSKKLLLSDSGFYLCAWGQRGTGELFFGEGSRLTVL.